Each of the 5 T cell receptor beta chains below was sequenced from the same sample in a study of CD8 T cells in ankylosing spondylitis. TCRdb ran MiXCR on the 5' RACE reads and lists one entry per CDR3 protein. The sample contains about 240,000 distinct CDR3 sequences, approximately 9% of which appear only once. The sample consisted of blood, either unsorted or a sorted T cell fraction (not recorded which). All receptors derive from a male donor with ankylosing spondylitis or in good health (not recorded which).

This clonotype was recorded at least ten times. V usage is TRBV12-3 or TRBV12-4 and J usage is TRBJ1-2, with D perhaps TRBD1 (6 bases). V lost 8 bases and J lost 2, with 12 bases in between. The length of the CDR3 is 13 residues. The CDR3 DNA is TGTGCCAGCGGCGTAGGGGGGAACTATGGCTACACCTTC. It encodes CASGVGGNYGYTF.

Many counts were recorded for this clonotype. The chain is built from TRBV7-3 and TRBJ2-2, with a weak D call TRBD1 (6 bases). The CDR3 consists of 15 residues. V was trimmed by 1 base and J by 4 bases, leaving 10 bases between them. The germline gives CDR1 SGHTA, CDR2 FQGTGA. CDR3 in DNA: TGTGCCAGCAGCTTAAGCAGGGGCACCACCGGGGAGCTGTTTTTT. Amino acids: CASSLSRGTTGELFF.

This clonotype was seen many times. CDR3 nucleotides: TGCAGTGCTAGCGATAGCGGGATTAGAAACATTCAGTACTTC. It translates to CSASDSGIRNIQYF. V and J are TRBV20-1 and TRBJ2-4, with TRBD2 identical over 8 bases. V was clipped by 3 bases and J by 6 bases; unmatched bases: 7. This CDR3 contains 14 residues. The germline V gene encodes CDR1 DFQATT and CDR2 SNEGSKA (reference sequence).

This clonotype was observed many times. This sequence joins TRBV6-2 or TRBV6-3 and TRBJ2-2; D call uncertain. The CDR3 loop spans 17 amino acids. V was pared by 0 bases and J by 4 bases, with 15 bases between. Germline-derived CDR1 and CDR2 are MNHEY and SVGEGT. As DNA, the CDR3 is TGTGCCAGCAGTTACTCGAATCACGTAAAGCTCACCGGGGAGCTGTTTTTT. It codes for CASSYSNHVKLTGELFF.

This clonotype was recorded a few times. CDR3 loop: CASSLPGRGISPLHF. The CDR3 DNA follows: TGTGCCAGCAGCCTTCCCGGACGGGGAATTTCACCCCTCCACTTT. The V call is TRBV7-2, the J call TRBJ1-6; D call uncertain. Germline V gene sequence: CDR1 SGHTA, CDR2 FQGNSA. This CDR3 contains 15 residues. The V end was cut by 5 bases, the J end by 9 bases, with 17 bases between.